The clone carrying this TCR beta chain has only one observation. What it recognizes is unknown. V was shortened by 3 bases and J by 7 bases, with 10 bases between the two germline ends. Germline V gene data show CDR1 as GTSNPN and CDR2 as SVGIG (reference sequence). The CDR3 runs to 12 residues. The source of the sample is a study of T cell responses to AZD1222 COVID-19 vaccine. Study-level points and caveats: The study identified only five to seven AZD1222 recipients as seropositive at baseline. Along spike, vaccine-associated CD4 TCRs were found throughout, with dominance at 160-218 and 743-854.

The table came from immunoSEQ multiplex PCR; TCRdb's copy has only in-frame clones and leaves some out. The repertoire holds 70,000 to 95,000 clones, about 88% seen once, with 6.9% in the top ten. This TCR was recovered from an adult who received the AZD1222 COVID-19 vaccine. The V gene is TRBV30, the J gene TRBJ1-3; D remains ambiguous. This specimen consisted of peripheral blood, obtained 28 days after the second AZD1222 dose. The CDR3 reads CAWSEFGNTIYF. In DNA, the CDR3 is TGTGCCTGGAGCGAGTTTGGGAACACCATATATTTT.